This T cell receptor beta chain was documented in a study of OX40 agonist ivuxolimab in advanced cancers. About the investigation overall: Ivuxolimab, which targeted the costimulatory receptor OX40 (CD134), was an agonistic, fully human IgG2 monoclonal antibody. Intravenous ivuxolimab was administered to patients every 2 weeks at six dose levels: 0.01, 0.1, 0.3, 1.5, 3 and 10 mg/kg. Of the approximately 54 dose-escalation patients, hepatocellular carcinoma was present in about 20, melanoma in approximately 15, renal cell carcinoma in 9 and head and neck cancer in 9. The dose-escalation cohort was almost 85% male with a mean age of approximately 59 years, ranging from about 20 to 80. Prior anti-PD-1, anti-PD-L1 or anti-CTLA-4 therapy was permitted, and checkpoint inhibitors had been received by around 39% of dose-escalation patients. Partial responses occurred in three dose-escalation patients, of whom one had hepatocellular carcinoma and two had cutaneous melanoma. Peripheral TCRbeta sequencing was intended to test whether TCR sequence diversity was altered and clonal T-cell expansion was caused by ivuxolimab. The monotherapy dose-escalation portion (N of about 52 patients) of the phase I ivuxolimab trial is reported in the paper. The research as a whole found: Low levels of normalized T-cell clonal expansion were also seen in some patients who did not respond. At doses of 0.1 to 3.0 mg/kg, clonal expansion of both CD4+ and CD8+ T cells in blood was seen between baseline and week 6. In the 0.1-3.0 mg/kg groups, partial responders had among the lowest normalized peripheral clonal expansion, particularly in CD8+ T cells. The antigen specificity of the clonally expanded peripheral T cells was not determined. After ivuxolimab, expanded clones were on average more numerous among CD8+ T cells than among CD4+ T cells.

To sequence the TCRbeta CDR3 region, genomic DNA was isolated from the sorted cells. The immunoSEQ Assay was used to sequence the TCRbeta CDR3 regions. The table was pulled from immuneACCESS by TCRdb, which kept in-frame rearrangements only. Such tables lose some clones; where checked, under half of the loss comes from unresolved V genes, and the rest has no known cause. The sample yields around 20,000 clones; over 80% were counted once. The ten top clones hold roughly 8.6% of the sample. V loses 5 bases of germline sequence and J loses 4 bases, and the interval between the two ends is 11 bases. From its cysteine to its phenylalanine, the CDR3 spans 13 amino acids. Just the 39-base CDR3 DNA is kept, in frame starting at base 1. The germline V gene provides CDR1 SNHLY and CDR2 FYNNEI. The trial excluded patients who had a history of autoimmune disease or were on systemic immunosuppression. Peripheral blood for TCR sequencing was collected from all dose cohorts at baseline, on cycle 4 day 1, and on cycle 7 day 1. The samples were taken from a phase I, first-in-human, multicenter, open-label dose-escalation trial of ivuxolimab. Adults with locally advanced or metastatic melanoma, renal cell carcinoma, hepatocellular carcinoma or head and neck squamous cell carcinoma were enrolled in the trial. Before TCR sequencing, CD4+ and CD8+ T cells were separately sorted from peripheral blood.

Notes on this clone: This receptor's antigen is unknown. The record has no base qualities; no much larger clone is one base away.

The source is an adult with an advanced solid tumor such as melanoma, head and neck, liver or kidney cancer. The sample consisted of CD4+ or CD8+ T cells sorted from blood, taken in a trial of the OX40 agonist ivuxolimab. The V and J segments used are TRBV2 and TRBJ2-5, with an unclear D gene assignment. The CDR3 amino acid sequence is: CASSSVGRETQYF. The DNA sequence is TGTGCCAGCAGTAGTGTGGGCAGAGAGACCCAGTACTTC.